This T cell receptor (beta chain) was identified during a study of regulatory T cells in long-lasting Graves disease. As to time point: newly diagnosed GD, antithyroid drugs for less than 3 months. From RNA extracted from PBMCs, the TCR library was made. iRepertoire HTBI primers and Arm-PCR of CDR3 regions built TCR beta libraries. Per the authors' pipeline: Throughout the samples, researchers identified roughly 60 TRBV and some 14 TRBJ segments. Each CDR3 protein gets one entry after TCRdb re-called the multiplex PCR reads with MiXCR. For this entry, the V and J calls and clone size follow TCRdb and not the study's own pipeline. The table has around 460,000 distinct CDR3 sequences, 13% to 15% seen once; the top ten hold approximately 15%. This clonotype was counted at least ten times. CDR1 is SGHTA, CDR2 FQGTGA, per germline. V was shortened by 5 bases and J by 5 bases, with 21 bases between the two germline ends. CDR3 length: 16 amino acids.

This same sample was also taken into another study, of T cells in Graves' hyperthyroidism and ophthalmopathy.

The clonotype comes from a woman aged 50 to 60 with Graves disease. This chain joins TRBV7-3 and TRBJ2-5; D possibly corresponds to TRBD2 (5 bases). Sequencing used peripheral blood mononuclear cells (PBMCs), obtained at new diagnosis, from a patient treated with antithyroid drugs. In DNA form, the CDR3 reads TGTGCCAGCAGCCCCTCTAGCATTGAGGTGGGCGAGACCCAGTACTTC. It encodes CASSPSSIEVGETQYF.